This T cell receptor beta chain derives from a study of cytomegalovirus exposure and HLA in healthy donors. 13 Jbeta primers and 60 Vbeta primers were used for the PCR. The data were produced by immunoSEQ multiplex PCR, yet TCRdb's version contains in-frame clones alone and is incomplete. The sample consists of about 140,000 clones, approximately 80% of them appearing once. CDR1 is MNHNS and CDR2 is SASEGT in the germline V gene. J lost 5 bases, V lost 4 bases, and 5 bases had no gene match. The length of the CDR3 is 15 residues. This chain uses TRBV6-1 with TRBJ1-4, with 9 nucleotides matching TRBD1. The TCR sequence derives from a woman aged 45-65 years in good health and CMV-seropositive. Sequencing was carried out using PBMCs. DNA of the CDR3: TGTGCCAGCAGTGTGGGTGGGACAGGGAATGAAAAACTGTTTTTT. Its protein product is CASSVGGTGNEKLFF.